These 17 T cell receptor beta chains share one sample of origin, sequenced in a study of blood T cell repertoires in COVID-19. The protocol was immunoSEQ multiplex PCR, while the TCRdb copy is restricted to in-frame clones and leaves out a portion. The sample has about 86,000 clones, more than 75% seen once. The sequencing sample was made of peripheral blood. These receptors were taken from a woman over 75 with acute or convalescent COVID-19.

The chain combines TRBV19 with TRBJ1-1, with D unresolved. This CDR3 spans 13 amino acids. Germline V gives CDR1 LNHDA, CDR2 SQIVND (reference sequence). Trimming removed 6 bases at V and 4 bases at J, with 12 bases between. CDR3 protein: CASSLRVATEAFF. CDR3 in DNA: TGTGCCAGTAGCCTCCGGGTTGCCACTGAAGCTTTCTTT.

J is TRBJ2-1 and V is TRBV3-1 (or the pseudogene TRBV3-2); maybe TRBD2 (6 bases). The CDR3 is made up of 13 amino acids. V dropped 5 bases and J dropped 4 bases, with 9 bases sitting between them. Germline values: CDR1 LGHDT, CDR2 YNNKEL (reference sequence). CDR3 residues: CASSALAYNEQFF. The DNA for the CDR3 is TGTGCCAGCAGCGCCCTAGCGTACAATGAGCAGTTCTTC.

CDR3 DNA: TGTGCCAGCAGCGCGACTCACATTCTGGCAGGGCCCTCTCCCACAGATACGCAGTATTTT. This sequence encodes CASSATHILAGPSPTDTQYF. The V and J genes are TRBV9 and TRBJ2-3; perhaps TRBD1 as D (5 bases). Looked up from germline, CDR1 is SGDLS and CDR2 is YYNGEE. With 3 bases removed from V and 2 bases from J, the gap between germline ends came to 28 bases. This CDR3 is built from 20 residues.

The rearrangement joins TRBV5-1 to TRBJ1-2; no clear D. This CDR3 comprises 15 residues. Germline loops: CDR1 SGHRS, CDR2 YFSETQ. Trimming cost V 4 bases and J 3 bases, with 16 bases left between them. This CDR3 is CASSPLLASDYGYTF. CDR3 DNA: TGCGCCAGCAGCCCCCTCCTGGCCTCTGACTATGGCTACACCTTC.

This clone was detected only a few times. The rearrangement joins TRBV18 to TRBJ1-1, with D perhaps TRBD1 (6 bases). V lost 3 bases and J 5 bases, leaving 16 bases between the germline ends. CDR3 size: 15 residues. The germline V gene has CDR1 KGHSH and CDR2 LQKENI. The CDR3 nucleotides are TGTGCCAGCTCACCCTTAGGGGGGGCGGTAACTGAAGCTTTCTTT. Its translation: CASSPLGGAVTEAFF.

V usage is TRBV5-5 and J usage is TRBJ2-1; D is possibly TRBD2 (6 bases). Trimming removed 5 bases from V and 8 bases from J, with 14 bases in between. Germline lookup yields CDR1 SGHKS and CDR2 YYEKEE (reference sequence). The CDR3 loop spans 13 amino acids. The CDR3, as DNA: TGTGCCAGCAGTCCCCTACCGGGGGATGAGCAGTTCTTC. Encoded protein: CASSPLPGDEQFF.

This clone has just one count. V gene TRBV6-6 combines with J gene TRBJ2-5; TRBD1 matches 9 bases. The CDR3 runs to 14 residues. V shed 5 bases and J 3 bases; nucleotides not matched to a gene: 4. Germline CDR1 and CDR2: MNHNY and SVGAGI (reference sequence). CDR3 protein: CASSDRTGEETQYF. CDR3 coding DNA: TGTGCCAGCAGTGACCGGACAGGGGAAGAGACCCAGTACTTC.

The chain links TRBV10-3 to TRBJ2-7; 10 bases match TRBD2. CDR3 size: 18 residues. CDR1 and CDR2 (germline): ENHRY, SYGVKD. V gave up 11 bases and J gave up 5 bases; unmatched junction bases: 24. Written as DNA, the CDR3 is TGTGCCGCATCGGGGGGGAGCCGAGCTAGCGGGAGTAAAGACGAGCAGTACTTC. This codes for CAASGGSRASGSKDEQYF.

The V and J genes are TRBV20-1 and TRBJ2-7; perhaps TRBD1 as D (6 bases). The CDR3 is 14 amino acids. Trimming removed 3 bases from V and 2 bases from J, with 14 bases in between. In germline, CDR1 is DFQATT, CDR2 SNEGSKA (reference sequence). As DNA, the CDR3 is TGCAGTGCTAGTATGGCAGGGGAAGCCTACGAGCAGTACTTC. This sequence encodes CSASMAGEAYEQYF.

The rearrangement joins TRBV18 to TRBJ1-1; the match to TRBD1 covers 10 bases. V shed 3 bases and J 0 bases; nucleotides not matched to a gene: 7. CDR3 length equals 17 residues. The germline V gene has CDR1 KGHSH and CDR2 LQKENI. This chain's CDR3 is CASSPIDRGLLNTEAFF. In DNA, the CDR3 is TGTGCCAGCTCACCCATAGACAGGGGGCTGCTGAACACTGAAGCTTTCTTT.

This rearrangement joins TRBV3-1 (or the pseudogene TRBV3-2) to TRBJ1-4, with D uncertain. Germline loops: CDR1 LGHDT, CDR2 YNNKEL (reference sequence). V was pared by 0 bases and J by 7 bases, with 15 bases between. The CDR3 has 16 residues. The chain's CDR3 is CASSQEGLGVSEKLFF. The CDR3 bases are TGTGCCAGCAGCCAAGAGGGCCTGGGCGTTAGTGAAAAACTGTTTTTT.

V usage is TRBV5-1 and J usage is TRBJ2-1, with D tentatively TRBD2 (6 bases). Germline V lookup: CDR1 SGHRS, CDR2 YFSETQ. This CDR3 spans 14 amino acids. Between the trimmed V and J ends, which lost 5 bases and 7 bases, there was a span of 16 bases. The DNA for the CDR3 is TGCGCCAGCAGAGTCTACCCGGGAGCGAATGAGCAGTTCTTC. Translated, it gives CASRVYPGANEQFF.

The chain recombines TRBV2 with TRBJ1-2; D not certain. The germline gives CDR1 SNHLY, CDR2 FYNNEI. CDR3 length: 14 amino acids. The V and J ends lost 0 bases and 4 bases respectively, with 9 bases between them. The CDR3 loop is CASSEAPGSYGYTF. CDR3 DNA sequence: TGTGCCAGCAGTGAAGCGCCGGGGAGCTATGGCTACACCTTC.

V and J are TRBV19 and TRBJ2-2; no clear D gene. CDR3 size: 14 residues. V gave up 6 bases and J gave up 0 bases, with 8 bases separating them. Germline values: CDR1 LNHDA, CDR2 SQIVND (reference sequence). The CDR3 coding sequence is TGTGCCAGTAGGAGCGCAACGAACACCGGGGAGCTGTTTTTT. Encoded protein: CASRSATNTGELFF.

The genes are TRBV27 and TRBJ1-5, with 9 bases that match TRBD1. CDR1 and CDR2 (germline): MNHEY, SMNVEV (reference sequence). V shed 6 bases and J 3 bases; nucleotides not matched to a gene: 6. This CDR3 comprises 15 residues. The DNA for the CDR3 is TGTGCCAGCAGAGCCGGGACAGGGCCCAATCAGCCCCAGCATTTT. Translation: CASRAGTGPNQPQHF.

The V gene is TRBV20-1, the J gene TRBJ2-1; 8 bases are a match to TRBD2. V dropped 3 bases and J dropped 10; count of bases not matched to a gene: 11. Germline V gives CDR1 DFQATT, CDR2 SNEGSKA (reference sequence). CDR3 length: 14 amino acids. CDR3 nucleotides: TGCAGTGCTAGTCCTCTTGCGGGGGGTGGGGAGCAGTTCTTC. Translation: CSASPLAGGGEQFF.

CDR3 sequence reads: CASSDTGGPTDTQYF. CDR3 sequence (DNA): TGTGCCAGCAGTGATACAGGGGGCCCCACAGATACGCAGTATTTT. The rearrangement links TRBV2 to TRBJ2-3; 9 nucleotides match TRBD1. V shed 3 bases, J shed 2 bases, and the junction held 3 bases outside the gene matches. This CDR3 spans 15 amino acids. CDR1 is SNHLY, CDR2 FYNNEI, per germline. Full variable domain (missing parts from reference TRBV2 and TRBJ2-3): EPEVTQTPSHQVTQMGQEVILRCVPISNHLYFYWYRQILGQKVEFLVSFYNNEISEKSEIFDDQFSVERPDGSNFTLKIRSTKLEDSAMYFCASSDTGGPTDTQYFGPGTRLTVL.